This TCR beta chain was sequenced for a study of cytomegalovirus exposure and HLA in healthy donors. This clone was seen a few times. There are 16 residues in the CDR3. The germline V and J ends were trimmed by 4 bases and 1 base, with 15 bases remaining between them. CDR1 MNHNS and CDR2 SASEGT come from the germline V gene. Primers: 60 Vbeta forward and 13 Jbeta reverse. Data came from immunoSEQ multiplex PCR; TCRdb stores just in-frame clones and leaves some out. The table includes 110,000 or so clones, roughly 71% detected once. This chain joins TRBV6-1 and TRBJ2-3, with a tentative D call TRBD2 (6 bases). The clonotype comes from a man aged 18-30 years in good health and CMV-seropositive. The sample comprised PBMCs. In DNA, the CDR3 is TGTGCCAGCAGTGCCTCACTAGCACGGGGCACAGATACGCAGTATTTT. Amino acid sequence: CASSASLARGTDTQYF.